A single sample gave rise to the 10 T cell receptor beta chains below, sequenced in a study of T cells in localized non-small cell lung cancer (dated by TCRdb to the early 2020s). The library was prepared using the immunoSEQ multiplex PCR assay. In TCRdb, the immuneACCESS table is reduced to in-frame sequences with V and J assigned. These tables do not hold every clone; where another copy was compared, an unresolved V gene accounts for under half, and the others remain unexplained. For this sample the table gives roughly 50,000 clones, of which roughly nine tenths were detected only once. The ten biggest clones cover around 20% of the sample. The source was peripheral blood, collected before any cancer treatment. Every receptor here comes from a man aged 35 to 70 with stage I lung adenocarcinoma.

The sample holds a few counts of this clone. The chain uses TRBV2 and TRBJ2-6; D uncertain. Between the trimmed V and J ends, which lost 4 bases and 0 bases, there was a span of 4 bases. Germline assignment: CDR1 SNHLY and CDR2 FYNNEI. This CDR3 spans 14 amino acids. The DNA for the CDR3 is TGTGCCAGCAGTGGGGACTCTGGGGCCAACGTCCTGACTTTC. It translates to CASSGDSGANVLTF.

V is TRBV4-2 and J is TRBJ2-1; TRBD2 might be the D (7 bases). The CDR3 loop spans 16 amino acids. The ends were cut back, 0 bases at V and 5 bases at J, with 14 bases in the middle. Germline CDR1 LGHNA, CDR2 YNFKEQ. CDR3 bases: TGTGCCAGCAGCCAAGATCGAGGGGGGGCTGACAATGAGCAGTTCTTC. This codes for CASSQDRGGADNEQFF.

J is TRBJ2-3 and V is TRBV28; 11 positions match TRBD2. Germline assignment: CDR1 MDHEN and CDR2 SYDVKM. This CDR3 region has 19 residues. The ends lost 4 bases at V and 0 bases at J; junction bases unmatched: 12. CDR3 sequence: CASSWPRRLAGGSTDTQYF. The DNA for the CDR3 is TGTGCCAGCAGTTGGCCCCGCAGGCTAGCGGGAGGTAGCACAGATACGCAGTATTTT.

The chain carries TRBV29-1 and TRBJ2-6; no definite D call. The CDR3 has 15 residues. Germline CDR1 SQVTM, CDR2 ANQGSEA. V gave up 0 bases and J gave up 0 bases, with 6 bases separating them. The CDR3 sequence: CSVEDFSSGANVLTF. The CDR3 DNA is TGCAGCGTTGAAGATTTCAGCTCTGGGGCCAACGTCCTGACTTTC.

The chain employs TRBV19 and TRBJ1-1; no firm D call. V was shortened by 3 bases and J by 2 bases, with 7 bases between the two germline ends. Looked up from germline, CDR1 is LNHDA and CDR2 is SQIVND (reference sequence). The CDR3 runs to 13 residues. The CDR3 sequence is CASSMTRNTEAFF. The CDR3 DNA is TGTGCCAGTAGTATGACACGCAACACTGAAGCTTTCTTT.

The CDR3 nucleotides are TGTGCCAGCATCTCGTACAGGGCAACCTACGAGCAGTACTTC. Encoded protein: CASISYRATYEQYF. The gene calls are TRBV28 and TRBJ2-7, with D possibly being TRBD1 (6 bases). V was trimmed by 7 bases and J by 2 bases, leaving 15 bases between them. This CDR3 is built from 14 residues. CDR1 is MDHEN, CDR2 SYDVKM, per germline.

The V call is TRBV7-2, the J call TRBJ1-2; D is perhaps TRBD1 (5 bases). Germline V gene lookup returns CDR1 SGHTA and CDR2 FQGNSA. CDR3 length: 14 residues. V lost 5 bases to trimming and J lost 1 base, with 11 bases between them. CDR3 in amino acids: CASSPGLLNYGYTF. The DNA for the CDR3 is TGTGCCAGCAGCCCGGGACTGCTTAACTATGGCTACACCTTC.

The rearrangement joins TRBV5-5 to TRBJ1-1; D not resolved. Deletions cut 0 bases from V and 1 base from J, with 7 bases between. Germline V lookup: CDR1 SGHKS, CDR2 YYEKEE (reference sequence). The CDR3 loop spans 14 amino acids. In DNA form, the CDR3 reads TGTGCCAGCAGCTTGGACAGCACGAACACTGAAGCTTTCTTT. This gives the protein CASSLDSTNTEAFF.

The chain recombines TRBV2 with TRBJ1-1; tentatively, D is TRBD1 (6 bases). The CDR3 has 14 amino acids. V was shortened by 5 bases and J by 6 bases, with 16 bases between the two germline ends. Germline V gene lookup returns CDR1 SNHLY and CDR2 FYNNEI. CDR3 bases: TGTGCCAGCAGTCCTGACAGGCAGCCGTCTGAAGCTTTCTTT. This translates into CASSPDRQPSEAFF.

The chain has TRBV6-1 and TRBJ2-3; the D is unclear. The CDR3 consists of 16 residues. CDR1 and CDR2 (germline): MNHNS, SASEGT. Trimming stripped 3 bases from V and 1 base from J, with 14 bases between. CDR3 sequence: CASSERWRFGTDTQYF. The DNA for the CDR3 is TGTGCCAGCAGTGAGCGGTGGCGCTTCGGCACAGATACGCAGTATTTT.